One and the same sample provided the 2 T cell receptor beta chains below, sequenced in a study of early T cells in non-severe SARS-CoV-2 infection. TCRdb re-called the 5' RACE reads through MiXCR, storing one row per CDR3 protein. Counted here are more than 55,000 distinct CDR3 sequences, about 12% occurring once; the ten biggest clones make up roughly 8.8%. The sequencing used whole blood, collected at baseline. These receptors came from an adult who was a healthcare worker with PCR-confirmed SARS-CoV-2 infection or an uninfected control (not recorded which).

Only a few counts were recorded for this clonotype. V gene TRBV11-2 combines with J gene TRBJ2-7; 7 bases fit TRBD1. Germline V CDR1 and CDR2: SGHAT, FQNNGV. This CDR3 has 13 amino acids. V shed 3 bases and J 2 bases; nucleotides not matched to a gene: 1. The chain's CDR3 is CASSFDRAYEQYF. The CDR3, as DNA: TGTGCCAGCAGCTTCGACAGGGCCTACGAGCAGTACTTC.

V is TRBV5-4 and J is TRBJ1-2; 11 bases map to TRBD1. Germline trimming cut 5 bases from V and 6 bases from J; bases unmatched to any gene: 3. Germline V gives CDR1 SGHNT, CDR2 YYREEE (reference sequence). This CDR3 is built from 13 residues. CDR3 residues: CASRGQGGNGYTF. DNA for the CDR3: TGTGCCAGCAGGGGACAGGGGGGGAATGGCTACACCTTC.